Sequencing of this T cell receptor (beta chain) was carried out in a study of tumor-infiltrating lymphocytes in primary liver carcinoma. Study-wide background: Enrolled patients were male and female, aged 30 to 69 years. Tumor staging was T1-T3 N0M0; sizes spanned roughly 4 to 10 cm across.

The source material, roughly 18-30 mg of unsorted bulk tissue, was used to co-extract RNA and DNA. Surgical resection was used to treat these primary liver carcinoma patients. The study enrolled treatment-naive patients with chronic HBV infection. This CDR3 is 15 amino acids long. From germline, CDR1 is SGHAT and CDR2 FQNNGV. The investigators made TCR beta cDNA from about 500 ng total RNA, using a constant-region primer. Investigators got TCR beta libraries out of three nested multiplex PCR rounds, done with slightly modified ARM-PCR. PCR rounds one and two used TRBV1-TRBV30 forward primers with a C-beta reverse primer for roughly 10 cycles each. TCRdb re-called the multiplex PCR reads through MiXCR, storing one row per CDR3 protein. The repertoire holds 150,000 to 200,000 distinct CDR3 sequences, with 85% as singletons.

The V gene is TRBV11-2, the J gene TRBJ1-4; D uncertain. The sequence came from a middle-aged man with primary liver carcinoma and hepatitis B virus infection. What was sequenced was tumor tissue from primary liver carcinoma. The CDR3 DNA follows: TGTATCAGCAGCAAGCTGTGGGCGGGAAATGAAAAACTGTTTTTT. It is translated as CISSKLWAGNEKLFF.